This T cell receptor beta chain was documented in a study of spatial heterogeneity in lung cancer (dated by TCRdb to between 2018 and 2021). General notes on the study: More beta-chain than alpha-chain transcripts were consistently detected, likely reflecting higher beta-chain transcript abundance. TCR transcript counts in tumor regions correlated strongly with a T cell transcriptional module score from matched bulk RNA-seq. In the raw uncorrected reads, each unique combination of TCR and UMI appeared on average more than ten times. The study quantitatively compared TCR alpha and beta repertoires across multiple tumor regions, matched nontumor lung and blood in non-small cell lung cancer. Nonsynonymous mutation counts, determined by whole-exome sequencing of tumor tissue, were related to features of the TCR repertoire. Both alpha and beta chains were TCR-sequenced in samples taken at surgery, namely 220 tumor regions, around 64 matched nontumor lung samples and 50 to 60 PBMC samples. Summary of the overall study and its limitations: The tumor nonsynonymous mutation count correlated with the number of expanded intratumoral alpha and beta TCRs. TCR-seq was estimated to cover only 6% to 7% of tumor T cells for alpha chains and around 12% for beta chains. Counts of ubiquitous and regional expanded TCRs were found to correlate with counts of ubiquitous and regional nonsynonymous mutations, respectively. Confirming at a functional level the hypothesis that regional TCRs recognize regional mutations was considered to require additional single-cell paired TCR alpha and beta sequencing.

In the paper's terms, the time point label means: sample taken at primary tumor resection. Samples were obtained from 72 patients with early-stage, untreated non-small cell lung cancer from the lung TRACERx cohort. For TCR sequencing, whole RNA was extracted from tumor and nontumor lung tissue, or from cryopreserved PBMC samples, and no cell sorting was done. Patients were selected for TCR sequencing only if sufficient RNA was available from at least two tumor regions. Before selection, tumor and adjacent nontumor lung specimens were reviewed by a lung pathologist. Reading the germline V gene gives CDR1 SGHTA and CDR2 FQGTGA. The germline V and J ends show losses of 0 bases and 6 bases respectively, and no gene match explains 5 bases of the junction. From the cysteine through the phenylalanine, the CDR3 covers 16 amino acids. The CDR3 DNA has 48 bases and is translated from base 1. The receptor library was made with 5' RACE. The reads were generated on a NextSeq 500. In the TCR library protocol, a unique molecular identifier was attached to each TCR cDNA molecule so that PCR and sequencing errors could be corrected. In the paper's pipeline: TCR identification, UMI-based error correction and CDR3 extraction were performed with Decombinator tools. Expanded TCRs were defined as those above a frequency of 2 per 1,000, corresponding to the top 1% of the tumor frequency distribution. Expanded tumor TCRs statistically deemed absent (corrected P<0.05) from at least one tumor region were classed as regional, and all other expanded tumor TCRs were classed as ubiquitous. Rényi diversity was computed with the R vegan package after subsampling each repertoire 100 times to 5,000 TCRs. To build CDR3 similarity networks, amino acid triplet string-kernel similarity was used, and CDR3s were connected when their pairwise similarity was above 0.82. In-frame beta chains were kept once TCRdb had trimmed the public reads at Q25 with fastp and called clones with MiXCR. Rows merge per CDR3 protein into single entries with the most common DNA and genes. For this entry, the V and J calls and clone size follow TCRdb and not the study's own pipeline. The sample contains 9,400 or so distinct CDR3 sequences, around 9.3% of them found a single time. About 13% of the sample is taken by the ten largest.

This clonotype was observed at least ten times. Its antigen remains unidentified. No base-level quality is on record; no much larger clone is a single base apart. The rearrangement joined TRBV7-3 to TRBJ2-2; the junction holds 9 bases that match TRBD2. This sequence was found in a female donor with early-stage non-small cell lung cancer. The input for sequencing was lung tumor tissue, taken at surgery. The CDR3 corresponds to CASSLTGGGAAGELFF. In nucleotide form, the sequence is TGTGCCAGCAGCTTAACTGGCGGGGGGGCCGCCGGGGAGCTGTTTTTT.